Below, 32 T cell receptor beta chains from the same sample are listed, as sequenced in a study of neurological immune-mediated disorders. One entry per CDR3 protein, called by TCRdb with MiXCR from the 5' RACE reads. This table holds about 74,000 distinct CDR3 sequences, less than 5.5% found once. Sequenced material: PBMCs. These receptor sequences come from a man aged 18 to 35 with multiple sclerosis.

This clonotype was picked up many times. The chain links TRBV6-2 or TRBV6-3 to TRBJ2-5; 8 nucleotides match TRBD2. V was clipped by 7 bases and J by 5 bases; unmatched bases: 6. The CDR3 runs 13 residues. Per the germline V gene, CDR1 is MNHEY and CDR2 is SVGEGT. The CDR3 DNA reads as TGTGCCAGCACCTGGACTAGCTGGGAGACCCAGTACTTC. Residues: CASTWTSWETQYF.

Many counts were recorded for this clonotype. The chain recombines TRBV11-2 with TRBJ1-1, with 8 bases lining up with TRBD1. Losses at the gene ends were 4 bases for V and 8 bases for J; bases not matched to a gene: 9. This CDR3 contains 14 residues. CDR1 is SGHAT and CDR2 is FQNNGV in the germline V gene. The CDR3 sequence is CASSSVRDRPEAFF. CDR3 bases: TGTGCCAGCAGCTCGGTCCGGGACAGGCCCGAAGCTTTCTTT.

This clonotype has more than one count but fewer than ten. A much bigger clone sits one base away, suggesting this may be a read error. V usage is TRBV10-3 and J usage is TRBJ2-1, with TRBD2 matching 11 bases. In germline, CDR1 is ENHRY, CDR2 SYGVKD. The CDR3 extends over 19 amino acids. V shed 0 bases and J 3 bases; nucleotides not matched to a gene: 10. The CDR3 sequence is CAISESGASGGQYYNEQFF. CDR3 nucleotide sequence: TGTGCCATCAGTGAGTCGGGTGCTAGCGGGGGGCAATACTACAATGAGCAGTTCTTC.

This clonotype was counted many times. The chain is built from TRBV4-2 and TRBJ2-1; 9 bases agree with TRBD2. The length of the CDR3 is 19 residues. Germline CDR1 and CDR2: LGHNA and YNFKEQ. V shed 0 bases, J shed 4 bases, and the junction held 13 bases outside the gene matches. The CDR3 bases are TGTGCCAGCAGCCAAGATACGAGATTGGGACTAGCAAGATACAATGAGCAGTTCTTC. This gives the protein CASSQDTRLGLARYNEQFF.

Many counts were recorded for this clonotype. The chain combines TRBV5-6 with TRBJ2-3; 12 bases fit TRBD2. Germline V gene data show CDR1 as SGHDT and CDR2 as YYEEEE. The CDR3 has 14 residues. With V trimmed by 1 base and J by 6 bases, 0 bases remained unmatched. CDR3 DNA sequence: TGTGCCAGCAGCTTGACTAGCGGGAGGGATACGCAGTATTTT. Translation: CASSLTSGRDTQYF.

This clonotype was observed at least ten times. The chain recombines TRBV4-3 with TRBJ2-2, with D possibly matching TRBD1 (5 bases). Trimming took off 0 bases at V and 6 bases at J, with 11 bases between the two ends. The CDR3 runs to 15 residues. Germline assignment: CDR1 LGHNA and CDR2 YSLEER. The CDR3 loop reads CASSQEVRVPGELFF. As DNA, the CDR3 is TGCGCCAGCAGCCAAGAAGTCAGGGTGCCCGGGGAGCTGTTTTTT.

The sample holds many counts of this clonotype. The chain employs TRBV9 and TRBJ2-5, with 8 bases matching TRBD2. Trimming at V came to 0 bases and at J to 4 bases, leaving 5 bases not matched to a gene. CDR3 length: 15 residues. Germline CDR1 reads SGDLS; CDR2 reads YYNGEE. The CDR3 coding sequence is TGTGCCAGCAGCGTAGAGGGACTAGAAGGAGAGACCCAGTACTTC. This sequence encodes CASSVEGLEGETQYF. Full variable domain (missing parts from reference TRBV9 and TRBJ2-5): DSGVTQTPKHLITATGQRVTLRCSPRSGDLSVYWYQQSLDQGLQFLIQYYNGEERAKGNILERFSAQQFPDLHSELNLSSLELGDSALYFCASSVEGLEGETQYFGPGTRLLVL.

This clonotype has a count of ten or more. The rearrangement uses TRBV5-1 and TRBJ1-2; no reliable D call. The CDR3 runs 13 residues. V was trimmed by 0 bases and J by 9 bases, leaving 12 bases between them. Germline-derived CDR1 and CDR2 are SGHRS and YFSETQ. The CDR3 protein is CASSLESAGSYTF. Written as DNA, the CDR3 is TGCGCCAGCAGCTTGGAGTCGGCAGGCAGCTACACCTTC.

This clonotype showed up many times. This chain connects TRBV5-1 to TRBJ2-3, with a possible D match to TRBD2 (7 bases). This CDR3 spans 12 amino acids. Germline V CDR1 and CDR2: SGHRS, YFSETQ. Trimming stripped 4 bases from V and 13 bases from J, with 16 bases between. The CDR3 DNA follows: TGCGCCAGCAGCCCGGGGGGCGACGGAGAGTATTTT. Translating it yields CASSPGGDGEYF.

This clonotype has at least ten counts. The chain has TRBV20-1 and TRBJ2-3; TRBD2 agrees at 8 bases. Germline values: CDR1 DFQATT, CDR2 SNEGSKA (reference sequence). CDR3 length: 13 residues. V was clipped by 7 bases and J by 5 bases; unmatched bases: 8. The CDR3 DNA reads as TGCAGTGGCAAAGCGGGGGCCGTAGATACGCAGTATTTT. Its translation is CSGKAGAVDTQYF.

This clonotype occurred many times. CDR3 residues: CSAKTGELWAFF. CDR3 coding DNA: TGCAGTGCTAAAACCGGGGAGCTCTGGGCGTTCTTC. The V call is TRBV20-1, the J call TRBJ2-1, with D possibly being TRBD2 (5 bases). V was trimmed by 4 bases and J by 15 bases, leaving 19 bases between them. Germline V gives CDR1 DFQATT, CDR2 SNEGSKA (reference sequence). The CDR3 sequence is 12 residues long.

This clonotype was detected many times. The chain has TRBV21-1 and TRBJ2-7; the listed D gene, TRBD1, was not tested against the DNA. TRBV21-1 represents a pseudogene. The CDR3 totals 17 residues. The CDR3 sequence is CASSKGARGLNPYEQYF. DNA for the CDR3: TGTGCCAGCAGCAAGGGGGCCAGGGGGCTAAATCCCTACGAGCAGTACTTC.

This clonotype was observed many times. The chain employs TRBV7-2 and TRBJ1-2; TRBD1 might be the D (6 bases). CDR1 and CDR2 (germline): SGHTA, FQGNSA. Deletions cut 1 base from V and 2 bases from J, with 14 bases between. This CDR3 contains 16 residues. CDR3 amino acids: CASSLVSGQPNYGYTF. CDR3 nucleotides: TGTGCCAGCAGCTTAGTCTCCGGACAGCCCAACTATGGCTACACCTTC.

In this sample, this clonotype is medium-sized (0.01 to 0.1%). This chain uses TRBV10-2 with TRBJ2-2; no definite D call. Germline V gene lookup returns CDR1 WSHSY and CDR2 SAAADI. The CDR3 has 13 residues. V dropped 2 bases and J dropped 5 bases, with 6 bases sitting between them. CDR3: CASSEQETGELFF. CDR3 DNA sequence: TGCGCCAGCAGTGAGCAGGAGACCGGGGAGCTGTTTTTT.

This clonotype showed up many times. The DNA for the CDR3 is TGTGCCAGCAGCCAAGATTCGGGGCAGGGGGCCGACGAGCAGTACTTC. Protein product: CASSQDSGQGADEQYF. V is TRBV4-2 and J is TRBJ2-7, with 8 bases that match TRBD1. CDR1 and CDR2 (germline): LGHNA, YNFKEQ. V was clipped by 0 bases and J by 5 bases; unmatched bases: 9. This CDR3 comprises 16 residues.

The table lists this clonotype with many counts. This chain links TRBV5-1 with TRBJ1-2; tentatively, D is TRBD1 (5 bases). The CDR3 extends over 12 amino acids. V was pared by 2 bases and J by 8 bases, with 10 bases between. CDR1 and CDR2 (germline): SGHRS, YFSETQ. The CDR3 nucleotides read TGCGCCAGCAGCTTCAGGGAGGGAGGCTACACCTTC. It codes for CASSFREGGYTF.

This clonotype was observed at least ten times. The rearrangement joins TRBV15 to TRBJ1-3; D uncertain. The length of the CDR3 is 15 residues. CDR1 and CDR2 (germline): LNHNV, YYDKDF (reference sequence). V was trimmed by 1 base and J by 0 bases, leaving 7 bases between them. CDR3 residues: CATSRVASSGNTIYF. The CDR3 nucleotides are TGTGCCACCAGCAGAGTAGCCAGCTCTGGAAACACCATATATTTT. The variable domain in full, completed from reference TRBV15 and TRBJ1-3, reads DAMVIQNPRYQVTQFGKPVTLSCSQTLNHNVMYWYQQKSSQAPKLLFHYYDKDFNNEADTPDNFQSRRPNTSFCFLDIRSPGLGDTAMYLCATSRVASSGNTIYFGEGSWLTVV.

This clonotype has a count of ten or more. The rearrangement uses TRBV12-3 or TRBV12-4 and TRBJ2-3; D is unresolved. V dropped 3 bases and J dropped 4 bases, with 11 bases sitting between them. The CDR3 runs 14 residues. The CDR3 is CASSLRPGPDTQYF. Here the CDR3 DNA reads TGTGCCAGCAGTTTGCGCCCGGGCCCAGATACGCAGTATTTT.

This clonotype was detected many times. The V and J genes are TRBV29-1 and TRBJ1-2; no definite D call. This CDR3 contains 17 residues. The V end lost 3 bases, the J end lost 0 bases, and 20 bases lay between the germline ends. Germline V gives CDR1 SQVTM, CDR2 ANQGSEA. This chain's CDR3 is CSVEDPEPSRANYGYTF. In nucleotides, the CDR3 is TGCAGCGTTGAGGACCCCGAACCGAGCAGAGCTAACTATGGCTACACCTTC.

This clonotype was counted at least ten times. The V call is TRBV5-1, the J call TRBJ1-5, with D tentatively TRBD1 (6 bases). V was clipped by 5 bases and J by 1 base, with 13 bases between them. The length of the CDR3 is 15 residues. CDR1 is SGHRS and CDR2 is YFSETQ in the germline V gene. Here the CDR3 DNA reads TGCGCCAGCAGTCCGGGAGGGGGGAGCAATCAGCCCCAGCATTTT. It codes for CASSPGGGSNQPQHF.

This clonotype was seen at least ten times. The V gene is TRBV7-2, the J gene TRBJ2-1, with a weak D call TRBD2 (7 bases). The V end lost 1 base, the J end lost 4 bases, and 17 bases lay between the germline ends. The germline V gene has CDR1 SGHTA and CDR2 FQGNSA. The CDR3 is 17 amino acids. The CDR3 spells CASSLVGGGSVYNEQFF. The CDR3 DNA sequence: TGTGCCAGCAGCTTAGTCGGGGGCGGGAGTGTTTACAATGAGCAGTTCTTC.

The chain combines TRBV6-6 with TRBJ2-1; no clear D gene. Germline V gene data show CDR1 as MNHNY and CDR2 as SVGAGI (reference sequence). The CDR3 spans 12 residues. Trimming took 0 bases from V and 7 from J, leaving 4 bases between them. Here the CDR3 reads CASSYSRNEQFF. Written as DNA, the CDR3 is TGTGCCAGCAGTTACTCGAGGAATGAGCAGTTCTTC.

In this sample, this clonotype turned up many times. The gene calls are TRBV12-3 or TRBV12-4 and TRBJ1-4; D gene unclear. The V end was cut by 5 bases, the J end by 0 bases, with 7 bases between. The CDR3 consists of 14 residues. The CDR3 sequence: CASSPLTTNEKLFF. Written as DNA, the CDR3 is TGTGCCAGCAGTCCCCTCACAACTAATGAAAAACTGTTTTTT.

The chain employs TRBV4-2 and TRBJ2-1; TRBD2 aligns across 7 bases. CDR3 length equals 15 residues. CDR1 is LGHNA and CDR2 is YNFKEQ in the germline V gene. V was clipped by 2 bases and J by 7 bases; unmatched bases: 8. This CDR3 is CASSQSSGGTNEQFF. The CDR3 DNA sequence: TGTGCCAGCAGCCAATCTAGCGGTGGAACGAATGAGCAGTTCTTC.

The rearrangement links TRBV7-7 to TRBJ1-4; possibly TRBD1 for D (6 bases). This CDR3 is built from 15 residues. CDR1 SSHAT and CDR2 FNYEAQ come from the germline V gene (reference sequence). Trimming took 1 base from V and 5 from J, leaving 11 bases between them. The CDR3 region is CASSLGGGPNEKLFF. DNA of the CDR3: TGTGCCAGCAGCTTAGGCGGGGGCCCAAATGAAAAACTGTTTTTT.

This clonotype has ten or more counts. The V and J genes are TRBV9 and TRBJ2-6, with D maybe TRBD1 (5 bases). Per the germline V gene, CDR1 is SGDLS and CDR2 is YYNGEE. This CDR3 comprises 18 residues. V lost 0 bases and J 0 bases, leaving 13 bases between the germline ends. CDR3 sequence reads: CASSVGTYFFSGANVLTF. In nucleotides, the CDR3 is TGTGCCAGCAGCGTAGGGACATATTTTTTCTCTGGGGCCAACGTCCTGACTTTC.

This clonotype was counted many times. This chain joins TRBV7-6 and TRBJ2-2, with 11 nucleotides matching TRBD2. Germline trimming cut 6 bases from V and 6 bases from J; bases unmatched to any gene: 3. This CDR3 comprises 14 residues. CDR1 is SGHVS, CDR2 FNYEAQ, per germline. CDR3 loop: CASRTSGISGELFF. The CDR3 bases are TGTGCCAGCAGGACTAGCGGGATTTCCGGGGAGCTGTTTTTT.

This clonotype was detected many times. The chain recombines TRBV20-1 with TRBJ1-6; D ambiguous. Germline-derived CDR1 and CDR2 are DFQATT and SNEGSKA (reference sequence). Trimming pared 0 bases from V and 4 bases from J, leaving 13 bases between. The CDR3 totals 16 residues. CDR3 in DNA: TGCAGTGCTAGAGATAAGAAAGGGCTTTATAATTCACCCCTCCACTTT. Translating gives CSARDKKGLYNSPLHF.

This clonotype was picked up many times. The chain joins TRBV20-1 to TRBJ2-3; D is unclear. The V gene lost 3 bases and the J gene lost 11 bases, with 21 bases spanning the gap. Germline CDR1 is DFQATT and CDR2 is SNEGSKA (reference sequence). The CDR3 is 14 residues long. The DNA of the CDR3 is TGCAGTGCTAGTACTGTCTGGCCCCCAGGCAGGCAGTATTTT. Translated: CSASTVWPPGRQYF.

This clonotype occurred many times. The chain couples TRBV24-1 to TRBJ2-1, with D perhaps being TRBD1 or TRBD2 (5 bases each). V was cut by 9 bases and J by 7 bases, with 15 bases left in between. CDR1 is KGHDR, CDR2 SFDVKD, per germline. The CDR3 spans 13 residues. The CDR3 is CATPSWGKNEQFF. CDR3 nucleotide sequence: TGTGCCACCCCTTCGTGGGGGAAAAATGAGCAGTTCTTC.

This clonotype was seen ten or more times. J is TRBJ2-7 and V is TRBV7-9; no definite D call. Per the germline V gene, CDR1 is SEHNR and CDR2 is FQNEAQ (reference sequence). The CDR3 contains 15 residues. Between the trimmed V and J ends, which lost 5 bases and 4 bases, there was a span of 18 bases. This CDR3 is CASSPKMGMGYEQYF. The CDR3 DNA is TGTGCCAGCAGCCCCAAAATGGGGATGGGGTACGAGCAGTACTTC.

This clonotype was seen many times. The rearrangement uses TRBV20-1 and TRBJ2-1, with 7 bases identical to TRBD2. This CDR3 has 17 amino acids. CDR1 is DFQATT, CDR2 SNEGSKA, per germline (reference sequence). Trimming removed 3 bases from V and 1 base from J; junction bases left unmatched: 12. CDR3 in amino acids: CSARKVREPVSYNEQFF. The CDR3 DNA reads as TGCAGTGCTAGGAAAGTGCGGGAGCCTGTTTCCTACAATGAGCAGTTCTTC.